This passage covers 14 T cell receptor beta chains from one sample sequenced in a study of blood T cell repertoires in COVID-19. Produced via immunoSEQ multiplex PCR; TCRdb's table is partial and in-frame only. There are 200,000 or so clones in the sample; 75% to 90% occur only once, and more than 2.5% lies in the top ten. What was sequenced was peripheral blood. These receptors came from a man between 60 and 75 years old with acute or convalescent COVID-19.

V is TRBV5-4 and J is TRBJ2-6; 12 bases line up with TRBD2. The V segment lost 5 bases and the J segment 2 bases; nucleotides outside the gene matches: 5. This CDR3 is built from 17 residues. Germline loops: CDR1 SGHNT, CDR2 YYREEE (reference sequence). CDR3 sequence: CASSPSGRAAGANVLTF. In DNA, the CDR3 is TGTGCCAGCAGTCCTAGCGGGAGGGCCGCTGGGGCCAACGTCCTGACTTTC.

The sample holds a few counts of this clone. Other DNA sequences of this sample code for an identical CDR3. The gene calls are TRBV6-5 and TRBJ2-7; TRBD2 agrees at 7 bases. The trim removed 0 bases at V and 2 bases at J, leaving 4 bases unmatched. From germline, CDR1 is MNHEY and CDR2 SVGAGI. The CDR3 contains 15 residues. The CDR3 is CASSYSNRGAYEQYF. The DNA for the CDR3 is TGTGCCAGCAGTTACTCTAACCGGGGGGCCTACGAGCAGTACTTC.

This sequence joins TRBV7-8 and TRBJ2-1; D not certain. Between the trimmed V and J ends, which lost 5 bases and 5 bases, there was a span of 13 bases. The CDR3 has 14 amino acids. CDR1 is SGHVS, CDR2 FQNEAQ, per germline. The DNA of the CDR3 is TGTGCCAGCAGCGCCATGCCGTCAGACAATGAGCAGTTCTTC. This sequence encodes CASSAMPSDNEQFF.

The chain has TRBV5-1 and TRBJ2-1, with 12 positions matching TRBD2. Trimming removed 4 bases from V and 7 bases from J; junction bases left unmatched: 6. Germline V lookup: CDR1 SGHRS, CDR2 YFSETQ. The CDR3 runs 15 residues. The CDR3 nucleotides are TGCGCCAGCAGCCAACTAGCGGGAGGAGATAATGAGCAGTTCTTC. Translation: CASSQLAGGDNEQFF.

Of note for this clone: The sample holds other DNA sequences that translate to the same CDR3. The V and J genes are TRBV6-5 and TRBJ2-7, with 7 bases lining up with TRBD2. This CDR3 has 12 amino acids. CDR1 and CDR2 (germline): MNHEY, SVGAGI. V shed 6 bases, J shed 2 bases, and the junction held 1 base outside the gene matches. The CDR3 DNA reads as TGTGCCAGCAGGGGAGGGACCTACGAGCAGTACTTC. This translates into CASRGGTYEQYF.

By its share, this clone is large. This chain uses TRBV30 with TRBJ1-1; 9 bases are a match to TRBD1. Trimming removed 5 bases from V and 4 bases from J; junction bases left unmatched: 5. The CDR3 loop spans 13 amino acids. CDR1 and CDR2 (germline): GTSNPN, SVGIG (reference sequence). The CDR3 nucleotides read TGTGCCTGGGGACAGGGGATGACCACTGAAGCTTTCTTT. Its protein is CAWGQGMTTEAFF.

The V gene is TRBV19, the J gene TRBJ2-2, with D possibly TRBD2 on 6 matching bases. The V end was cut by 5 bases, the J end by 2 bases, with 12 bases between. The CDR3 contains 15 residues. In germline, CDR1 is LNHDA, CDR2 SQIVND (reference sequence). The CDR3 reads CASSRAGLNTGELFF. CDR3 DNA sequence: TGTGCCAGTAGTCGAGCGGGCCTTAACACCGGGGAGCTGTTTTTT.

The CDR3 sequence is CASSQPRGAYEQYF. The CDR3, as DNA: TGTGCCAGCAGCCAACCCAGGGGAGCCTACGAGCAGTACTTC. The V and J genes are TRBV6-2 or TRBV6-3 and TRBJ2-7; D is perhaps TRBD1 (6 bases). The CDR3 has 14 amino acids. Germline V gene sequence: CDR1 MNHEY, CDR2 SVGEGT. The V gene lost 6 bases and the J gene lost 2 bases, with 14 bases spanning the gap.

This chain connects TRBV7-3 to TRBJ2-5, with 15 bases lining up with TRBD2. The CDR3 spans 18 residues. J was trimmed by 5 bases and V by 5 bases; bases with no gene match: 12. Germline lookup yields CDR1 SGHTA and CDR2 FQGTGA. CDR3: CASSQGGLAGGRRETQYF. CDR3 sequence (DNA): TGTGCCAGCAGCCAAGGAGGACTAGCGGGAGGGCGTCGGGAGACCCAGTACTTC.

The V call is TRBV4-1, the J call TRBJ2-5; 11 nucleotides line up with TRBD2. The CDR3 consists of 16 residues. The germline gives CDR1 MGHRA, CDR2 YSYEKL. Losses at the gene ends were 2 bases for V and 1 base for J; bases not matched to a gene: 3. CDR3 nucleotide sequence: TGCGCCAGCAGCCAACCGGGACTAGCGGCCCAAGAGACCCAGTACTTC. It specifies CASSQPGLAAQETQYF.

The rearrangement links TRBV28 to TRBJ2-7, with 10 bases fitting TRBD1. V was clipped by 5 bases and J by 4 bases; unmatched bases: 8. This CDR3 comprises 15 residues. Germline CDR1 and CDR2: MDHEN and SYDVKM. CDR3 sequence: CASSTAGQGNYEQYF. The CDR3 DNA is TGTGCCAGCAGTACCGCGGGACAGGGGAATTACGAGCAGTACTTC.

The V call is TRBV5-1, the J call TRBJ2-5; 8 bases agree with TRBD1. Germline trimming cut 2 bases from V and 5 bases from J; bases unmatched to any gene: 5. This CDR3 is built from 14 residues. Germline V gene sequence: CDR1 SGHRS, CDR2 YFSETQ. Written as DNA, the CDR3 is TGCGCCAGCAGCTTTGCACAGGGGGTGGAGACCCAGTACTTC. It codes for CASSFAQGVETQYF.

This sequence joins TRBV30 and TRBJ1-2; D is unresolved. CDR1 and CDR2 from the germline V gene are GTSNPN and SVGIG (reference sequence). Trimming stripped 0 bases from V and 8 bases from J, with 16 bases between. The CDR3 extends over 14 amino acids. This CDR3 is CAWSVPPRGGGYTF. CDR3 in DNA: TGTGCCTGGAGTGTACCTCCTCGTGGAGGAGGCTACACCTTC.

J is TRBJ2-7 and V is TRBV19; 7 bases align to TRBD1. Trimming removed 0 bases from V and 0 bases from J; junction bases left unmatched: 5. The germline gives CDR1 LNHDA, CDR2 SQIVND (reference sequence). This CDR3 is 16 amino acids long. The CDR3 loop reads CASSIDTGANSYEQYF. CDR3 DNA: TGTGCCAGTAGTATAGATACAGGGGCTAACTCCTACGAGCAGTACTTC.